Listed here are 14 T cell receptor beta chains from one sample, sequenced in a study of blood T cell repertoires in COVID-19. Profiled with immunoSEQ multiplex PCR; TCRdb holds only in-frame clones, not every one. The sample holds about 150,000 clones; 80% to 85% are singletons and the top ten take under 3.5%. The specimen sequenced was peripheral blood. The receptors shown here come from a woman aged 60-70 years with acute or convalescent COVID-19.

The chain has TRBV12-5 and TRBJ2-7; 7 nucleotides align to TRBD1. The V gene end was trimmed by 1 base and the J gene end by 3 bases; junction bases not matched to a gene: 0. This CDR3 comprises 13 residues. Germline lookup yields CDR1 LGHNT and CDR2 FRNRAP. The CDR3 nucleotides are TGTGCTAGTGGTTTGGGGACAGGCTACGAGCAGTACTTC. Translated, it gives CASGLGTGYEQYF.

The chain has TRBV9 and TRBJ2-7, with 9 bases matching TRBD1. V lost 3 bases and J lost 1; bases outside the gene matches: 8. This CDR3 contains 16 residues. Germline lookup yields CDR1 SGDLS and CDR2 YYNGEE. In DNA form, the CDR3 reads TGTGCCAGCAGCGGAGCCCCGGGACAGGGATCCTACGAGCAGTACTTC. Translation gives CASSGAPGQGSYEQYF.

The CDR3 nucleotides are TGTGCCAGCAGCCAAGATGAGGCGGGGCCCTCCTACGAGCAGTACTTC. It specifies CASSQDEAGPSYEQYF. The genes are TRBV14 and TRBJ2-7, with a possible D match to TRBD2 (6 bases). This CDR3 contains 16 residues. V was trimmed by 0 bases and J by 0 bases, leaving 12 bases between them. Germline CDR1 is SGHDN and CDR2 is FVKESK.

The chain has TRBV19 and TRBJ1-5; tentatively, D is TRBD1 (6 bases). This CDR3 has 17 amino acids. Germline loops: CDR1 LNHDA, CDR2 SQIVND (reference sequence). V lost 4 bases, J lost 0 bases, and 16 bases lay in between. DNA for the CDR3: TGTGCCAGTAGTACCCTGGGGGCAGGAGGTAGCAATCAGCCCCAGCATTTT. Amino acids: CASSTLGAGGSNQPQHF.

J is TRBJ1-6 and V is TRBV10-2; weak D call: TRBD1 (6 bases). The length of the CDR3 is 15 residues. Deletions cut 3 bases from V and 4 bases from J, with 10 bases between. Looked up from germline, CDR1 is WSHSY and CDR2 is SAAADI. The CDR3 spells CASSDRQVYNSPLHF. For the CDR3, the DNA is TGCGCCAGCAGTGACCGACAGGTTTATAATTCACCCCTCCACTTT.

The chain is built from TRBV27 and TRBJ1-1; D is ambiguous. With 4 bases removed from V and 4 bases from J, the gap between germline ends came to 19 bases. The V gene's germline CDR1 is MNHEY and CDR2 SMNVEV (reference sequence). This CDR3 contains 16 residues. The CDR3 loop reads CASSSPRHPLVTEAFF. The CDR3 DNA sequence: TGTGCCAGCAGTTCCCCGCGACATCCCCTGGTCACTGAAGCTTTCTTT.

This clone is a singleton in its sample. This rearrangement joins TRBV24-1 to TRBJ2-1, with D perhaps TRBD1 (6 bases). V was clipped by 0 bases and J by 9 bases, with 8 bases between them. The germline CDR1 and CDR2 sequences are KGHDR and SFDVKD. The CDR3 has 13 amino acids. The CDR3 is CATSDLLRGEQFF. The CDR3, as DNA: TGTGCCACCAGTGATTTGCTCAGGGGTGAGCAGTTCTTC.

V gene TRBV19 combines with J gene TRBJ2-3; TRBD1 matches at 10 bases. Per the germline V gene, CDR1 is LNHDA and CDR2 is SQIVND (reference sequence). Trimming cost V 5 bases and J 8 bases; bases outside gene matches: 10. The CDR3 extends over 15 amino acids. CDR3 sequence reads: CASSFGTGAPGTQYF. The CDR3 DNA follows: TGTGCCAGTAGTTTCGGGACAGGGGCCCCAGGTACGCAGTATTTT.

The chain uses TRBV6-1 and TRBJ2-7, with 8 positions matching TRBD1. This CDR3 spans 16 amino acids. V lost 2 bases to trimming and J lost 2 bases; unmatched junction nucleotides: 8. CDR1 and CDR2 from the germline V gene are MNHNS and SASEGT. The CDR3 nucleotides read TGTGCCAGCAGTGAACAATTTGGGACAGGAGCCTACGAGCAGTACTTC. Translation: CASSEQFGTGAYEQYF.

The gene calls are TRBV5-1 and TRBJ1-6, with 7 bases lining up with TRBD1. The germline V gene has CDR1 SGHRS and CDR2 YFSETQ. The V segment lost 6 bases and the J segment 6 bases; nucleotides outside the gene matches: 6. This CDR3 is 14 amino acids long. CDR3: CASNSGTANSPLHF. The CDR3 DNA reads TGCGCCAGCAACTCCGGGACAGCTAATTCACCCCTCCACTTT.

V is TRBV7-9 and J is TRBJ1-5, with TRBD1 matching 10 bases. With V trimmed by 7 bases and J by 7 bases, 16 bases remained unmatched. Germline CDR1 reads SEHNR; CDR2 reads FQNEAQ (reference sequence). CDR3 length equals 17 residues. The CDR3 is CASTFQVGTGVGQPQHF. The CDR3 DNA follows: TGTGCCAGCACCTTCCAGGTCGGGACAGGGGTAGGGCAGCCCCAGCATTTT. The full variable domain, with the rest looked up from reference TRBV7-9 and TRBJ1-5, is DTGVSQNPRHKITKRGQNVTFRCDPISEHNRLYWYRQTLGQGPEFLTYFQNEAQLEKSRLLSDRFSAERPKGSFSTLEIQRTEQGDSAMYLCASTFQVGTGVGQPQHFGDGTRLSIL.

The chain carries TRBV7-2 and TRBJ1-3; unclear D gene. The V and J ends lost 5 bases and 0 bases respectively, with 8 bases between them. Germline V gene data show CDR1 as SGHTA and CDR2 as FQGNSA. The CDR3 is made up of 14 amino acids. Written as DNA, the CDR3 is TGTGCCAGCAGCCCTACGAACTCTGGAAACACCATATATTTT. This encodes CASSPTNSGNTIYF.

The chain uses TRBV29-1 and TRBJ2-1; D possibly corresponds to TRBD2 (6 bases). The germline CDR1 and CDR2 sequences are SQVTM and ANQGSEA. The CDR3 totals 13 residues. V lost 3 bases and J 2 bases, leaving 8 bases between the germline ends. The CDR3 coding sequence is TGCAGCGTTGATGGGGGGACCTACAATGAGCAGTTCTTC. Residues: CSVDGGTYNEQFF.

The chain employs TRBV6-2 or TRBV6-3 and TRBJ1-2, with D hard to call. The V end lost 5 bases, the J end lost 4 bases, and 17 bases lay between the germline ends. CDR3 length: 15 residues. Germline CDR1 MNHEY, CDR2 SVGEGT. The CDR3 region is CASSQRRPYRYGYTF. The CDR3 coding sequence is TGTGCCAGCAGTCAGCGCCGCCCTTATCGCTATGGCTACACCTTC.